This entry features one T cell receptor (beta chain) sequence. Its antigen is unidentified. The data stem from a study of CD8+CD57+ T cells in acquired aplastic anemia. About the research overall: Sorted CD4+ and CD8+ cell DNA averaged roughly 3.2 ug.

Individuals selected for sequencing had exhibited CD8+CD57+ cell expansion on flow cytometry. For CDR3 and TCR beta VDJ profiling, genomic DNA was the template used. TCRdb called the reads again in MiXCR, with one record for every CDR3 protein. The sample gives about 98,000 distinct CDR3 sequences, roughly 70% of which show up once; approximately 60% is in the top ten. Study-level results: Patients and controls had CD8+ Simpson's diversity values that were not significantly distinct. Patients had roughly 29 CD8+ CDR3 sequences in common with controls (the shared set).

With V trimmed by 2 bases and J by 8 bases, 6 bases remained unmatched. Germline V gene data show CDR1 as MGHDK and CDR2 as SYGVNS. The CDR3 spans 14 residues. This chain uses TRBV25-1 with TRBJ2-1; TRBD1 agrees at 7 bases. The receptor comes from a human donor with aplastic anemia. The sample taken for sequencing was sorted CD4+, CD8+, or CD8+CD57+ T cells (not recorded which) from PBMCs. CDR3 in DNA: TGTGCCAGCAGTGAAGGGACAGCAGCCCATGAGCAGTTCTTC. It specifies CASSEGTAAHEQFF.